This T cell receptor beta chain was sequenced during a study of shared clonotypes between healthy human individuals. Looking at the study overall: Three CD4 naive, three CD4 memory, two CD8 naive and one CD8 memory plate were used per donor.

The authors ran the assay at deep level. The genomic DNA of each subset was split evenly across several immunoSEQ plates. Measured with immunoSEQ multiplex PCR; TCRdb has only the in-frame clones, and not every one. The table has some 500,000 clones, 95% to 96% seen once. CDR3 length equals 14 residues. V gave up 3 bases and J gave up 7 bases, with 12 bases separating them. Germline loops: CDR1 LNHDA, CDR2 SQIVND (reference sequence). The J gene is TRBJ2-2, the V gene TRBV19; no reliable D call. The sequencing input was naive CD4+ T cells sorted from blood. As for subset: CD45RA+ positively selected. This TCR was recovered from a woman aged 30 to 39 in good health. The CDR3 reads CASSIWGLGGELFF. In DNA form, the CDR3 reads TGTGCCAGTAGTATTTGGGGATTGGGCGGGGAGCTGTTTTTT.